The clone carrying this T cell receptor beta chain was observed at least ten times. This record belongs to a study of T cells in Graves' hyperthyroidism and ophthalmopathy. Graves' hyperthyroidism qualified as stable when ophthalmopathy did not progress within 18 months. There were TCR beta CDR3 regions amplified from RNA transcripts. A set of HTBI primers served as the primers for a first-round RT-PCR of the TCR CDR3. MiXCR was run by TCRdb on the multiplex PCR reads, yielding one entry per CDR3 protein. The data show under 350,000 distinct CDR3 sequences, with around 15% seen just once and approximately 7.9% held by the top ten. The sample comprised blood. The receptor comes from a middle-aged woman with Graves' hyperthyroidism.

The CDR3 loop reads CASSPRTSGRGQETQYF. CDR3 sequence (DNA): TGTGCCAGCAGCCCACGGACTAGCGGGAGAGGGCAAGAGACCCAGTACTTC. The rearrangement joins TRBV7-2 to TRBJ2-5, with 13 bases fitting TRBD2. This CDR3 is built from 17 residues. The trim removed 5 bases at V and 2 bases at J, leaving 8 bases unmatched. Germline V gene sequence: CDR1 SGHTA, CDR2 FQGNSA.